The next 10 T cell receptor beta chains were all read from a single sample in a study of T cells in Graves' hyperthyroidism and ophthalmopathy. Amplification yielded TCR beta CDR3 regions, with RNA transcripts as the source. The TCR CDR3 was amplified in a first-round RT-PCR using the HTBI primer set. TCRdb re-called the multiplex PCR reads through MiXCR, storing one row per CDR3 protein. The sample yields under 400,000 distinct CDR3 sequences, roughly 20% seen once. Source material: blood. The origin of the receptors is a woman in her 50s with Graves' hyperthyroidism.

This clonotype was seen only a few times. J is TRBJ2-4 and V is TRBV20-1, with D uncertain. V dropped 1 base and J dropped 0 bases, with 13 bases sitting between them. CDR3 length: 16 residues. CDR1 is DFQATT and CDR2 is SNEGSKA in the germline V gene (reference sequence). DNA for the CDR3: TGCAGTGCTAGAGGCCTGGGGTCTGTAGCCAAAAACATTCAGTACTTC. This codes for CSARGLGSVAKNIQYF.

This clonotype has ten or more counts. The chain combines TRBV3-1 with TRBJ2-7, with 11 bases that match TRBD1. The V segment lost 3 bases and the J segment 7 bases; nucleotides outside the gene matches: 5. CDR3 size: 14 residues. Germline loops: CDR1 LGHDT, CDR2 YNNKEL (reference sequence). CDR3 amino acids: CASSQNGQGAEQYF. CDR3 DNA sequence: TGTGCCAGCAGCCAGAACGGACAGGGGGCTGAGCAGTACTTC.

A few counts support this clonotype. V and J are TRBV28 and TRBJ1-2; D unresolved. CDR1 and CDR2 from the germline V gene are MDHEN and SYDVKM. V was shortened by 10 bases and J by 3 bases, with 15 bases between the two germline ends. This CDR3 has 13 residues. CDR3 DNA: TGTGCCACCTCGAACCCGAGCTACTATGGCTACACCTTC. Protein product: CATSNPSYYGYTF.

This clonotype showed up many times. The chain joins TRBV6-5 to TRBJ1-3, with TRBD1 identical over 9 bases. J lost 2 bases, V lost 0 bases, and 5 bases had no gene match. This CDR3 is 17 amino acids long. The germline CDR1 and CDR2 sequences are MNHEY and SVGAGI. For the CDR3, the DNA is TGTGCCAGCAGTTACTCCTGGACAGGGGTCGCTGGAAACACCATATATTTT. Translated: CASSYSWTGVAGNTIYF.

This clonotype was recorded a few times. V usage is TRBV7-2 and J usage is TRBJ2-1, with a tentative D call TRBD1 (5 bases). CDR1 is SGHTA and CDR2 is FQGNSA in the germline V gene. The CDR3 is 19 amino acids. Deletions cut 5 bases from V and 7 bases from J, with 30 bases between. The CDR3 region has the DNA TGTGCCAGCAGCCGATATGGGGCCTGGCAGGAGTCTGGATGGAATGAGCAGTTCTTC. Translating gives CASSRYGAWQESGWNEQFF.

This clonotype was detected only a few times. V gene TRBV5-1 combines with J gene TRBJ2-5; D might be TRBD1 (5 bases). The V gene lost 6 bases and the J gene lost 5 bases, with 20 bases spanning the gap. CDR1 and CDR2 (germline): SGHRS, YFSETQ. The CDR3 totals 15 residues. The CDR3 protein is CASKPKGDPGETQYF. The CDR3 DNA reads as TGCGCCAGCAAACCTAAAGGGGATCCCGGTGAGACCCAGTACTTC.

This CDR3 reads CASSLGLDYLAKNIQYF. The CDR3 coding sequence is TGTGCCAGCAGCTTAGGTCTGGATTATTTAGCCAAAAACATTCAGTACTTC. The chain combines TRBV11-2 with TRBJ2-4; D remains unclear. The germline V gene has CDR1 SGHAT and CDR2 FQNNGV. Trimming removed 1 base at V and 0 bases at J, with 13 bases between. This CDR3 is 17 amino acids long.

This clonotype was picked up many times. The rearrangement links TRBV28 to TRBJ1-5; D unresolved. Trimming stripped 2 bases from V and 2 bases from J, with 13 bases between. Germline V gene data show CDR1 as MDHEN and CDR2 as SYDVKM. This CDR3 spans 16 amino acids. CDR3 DNA sequence: TGTGCCAGCAGTTTAGGGGAGCGTGTTGGCAATCAGCCCCAGCATTTT. Translating it yields CASSLGERVGNQPQHF.

This clonotype was observed many times. The V and J genes are TRBV28 and TRBJ2-7, with D perhaps TRBD1 or TRBD2 (5 bases each). The CDR3 sequence is 15 residues long. The V gene's germline CDR1 is MDHEN and CDR2 SYDVKM. V dropped 3 bases and J dropped 7 bases, with 19 bases sitting between them. The CDR3 nucleotides are TGTGCCAGCAGTTTTCAAGGGGCAGGGCCGGGGGAGCAGTACTTC. Its translation: CASSFQGAGPGEQYF. Based on the CDR3 plus reference TRBV28 and TRBJ2-7, the full variable domain is DVKVTQSSRYLVKRTGEKVFLECVQDMDHENMFWYRQDPGLGLRLIYFSYDVKMKEKGDIPEGYSVSREKKERFSLILESASTNQTSMYLCASSFQGAGPGEQYFGPGTRLTVT.

This clonotype was counted at least ten times. This chain uses TRBV30 with TRBJ2-5; D uncertain. Germline CDR1 GTSNPN, CDR2 SVGIG (reference sequence). Trimming took 5 bases from V and 0 from J, leaving 7 bases between them. This CDR3 contains 12 residues. The CDR3 loop is CAWDGYQETQYF. As DNA, the CDR3 is TGTGCCTGGGACGGTTACCAAGAGACCCAGTACTTC.